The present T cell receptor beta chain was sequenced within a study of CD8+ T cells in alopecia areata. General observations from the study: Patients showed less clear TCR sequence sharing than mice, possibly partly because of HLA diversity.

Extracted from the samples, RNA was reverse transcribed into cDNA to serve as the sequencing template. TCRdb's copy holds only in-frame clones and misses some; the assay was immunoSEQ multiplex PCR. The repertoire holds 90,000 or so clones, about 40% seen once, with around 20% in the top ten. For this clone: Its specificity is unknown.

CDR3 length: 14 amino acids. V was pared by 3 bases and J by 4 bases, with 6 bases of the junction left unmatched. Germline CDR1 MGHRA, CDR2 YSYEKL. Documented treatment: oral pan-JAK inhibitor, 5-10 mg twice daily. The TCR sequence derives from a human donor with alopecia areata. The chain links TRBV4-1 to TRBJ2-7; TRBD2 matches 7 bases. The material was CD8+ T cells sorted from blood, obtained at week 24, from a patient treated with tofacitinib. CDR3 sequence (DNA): TGCGCCAGCAGCCAGCCGACTAGCAGATACGAGCAGTACTTC. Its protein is CASSQPTSRYEQYF.